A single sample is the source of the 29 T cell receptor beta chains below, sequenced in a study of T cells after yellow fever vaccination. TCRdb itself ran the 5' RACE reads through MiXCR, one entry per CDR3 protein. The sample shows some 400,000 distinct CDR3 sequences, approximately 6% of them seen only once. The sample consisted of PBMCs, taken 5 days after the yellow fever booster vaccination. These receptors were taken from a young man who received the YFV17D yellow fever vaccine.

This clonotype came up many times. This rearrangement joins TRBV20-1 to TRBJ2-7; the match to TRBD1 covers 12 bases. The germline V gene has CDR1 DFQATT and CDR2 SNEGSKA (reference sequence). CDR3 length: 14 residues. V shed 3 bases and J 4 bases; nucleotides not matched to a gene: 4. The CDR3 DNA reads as TGCAGTGCTAGGGGGGACAGGGGGCGGTACGAGCAGTACTTC. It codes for CSARGDRGRYEQYF.

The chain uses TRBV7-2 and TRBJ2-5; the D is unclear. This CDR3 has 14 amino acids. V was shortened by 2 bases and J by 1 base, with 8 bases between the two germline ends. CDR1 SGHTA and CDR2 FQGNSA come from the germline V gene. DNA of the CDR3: TGTGCCAGCAGCTTATCTCCAACCCAAGAGACCCAGTACTTC. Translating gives CASSLSPTQETQYF. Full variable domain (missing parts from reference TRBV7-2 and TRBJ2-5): GAGVSQSPSNKVTEKGKDVELRCDPISGHTALYWYRQSLGQGLEFLIYFQGNSAPDKSGLPSDRFSAERTGGSVSTLTIQRTQQEDSAVYLCASSLSPTQETQYFGPGTRLLVL.

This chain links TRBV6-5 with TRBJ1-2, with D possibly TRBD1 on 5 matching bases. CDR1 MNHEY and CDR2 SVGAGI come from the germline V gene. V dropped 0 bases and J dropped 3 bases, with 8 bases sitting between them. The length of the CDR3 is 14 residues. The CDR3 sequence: CASSYSTDYYGYTF. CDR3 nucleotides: TGTGCCAGCAGTTACTCGACAGACTACTATGGCTACACCTTC.

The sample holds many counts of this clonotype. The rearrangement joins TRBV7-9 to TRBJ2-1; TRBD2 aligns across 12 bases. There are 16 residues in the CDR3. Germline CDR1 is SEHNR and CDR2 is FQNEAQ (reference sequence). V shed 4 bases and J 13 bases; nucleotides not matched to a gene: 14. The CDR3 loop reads CASSSSAGLAGGPQFF. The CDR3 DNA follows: TGTGCCAGCAGCTCCTCAGCTGGGCTAGCGGGAGGGCCTCAGTTCTTC.

This CDR3 reads CASAVTGPDTQYF. The DNA of the CDR3 is TGTGCCAGCGCCGTGACAGGGCCAGATACGCAGTATTTT. The V gene is TRBV27, the J gene TRBJ2-3, with 7 bases that match TRBD1. Germline assignment: CDR1 MNHEY and CDR2 SMNVEV (reference sequence). CDR3 length: 13 residues. The V gene end was trimmed by 8 bases and the J gene end by 4 bases; junction bases not matched to a gene: 6.

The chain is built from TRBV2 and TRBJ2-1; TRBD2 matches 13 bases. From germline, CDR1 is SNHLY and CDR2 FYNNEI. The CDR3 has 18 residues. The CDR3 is CTRSPIGLAGAPYNEQFF. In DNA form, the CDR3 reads TGTACCCGCAGTCCCATTGGACTAGCGGGGGCCCCCTACAATGAGCAGTTCTTC.

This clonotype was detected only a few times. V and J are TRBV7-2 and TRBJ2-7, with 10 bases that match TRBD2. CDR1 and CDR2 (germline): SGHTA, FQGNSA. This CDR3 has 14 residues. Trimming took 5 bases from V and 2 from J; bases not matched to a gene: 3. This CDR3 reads CASSQTSGPYEQYF. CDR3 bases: TGTGCCAGCAGCCAGACTAGCGGGCCCTACGAGCAGTACTTC.

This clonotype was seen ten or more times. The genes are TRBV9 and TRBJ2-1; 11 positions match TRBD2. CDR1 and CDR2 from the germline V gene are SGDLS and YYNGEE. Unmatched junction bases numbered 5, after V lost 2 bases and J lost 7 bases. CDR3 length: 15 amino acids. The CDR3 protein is CASSVRLAGTNEQFF. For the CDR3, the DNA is TGTGCCAGCAGCGTGAGACTAGCGGGGACAAATGAGCAGTTCTTC.

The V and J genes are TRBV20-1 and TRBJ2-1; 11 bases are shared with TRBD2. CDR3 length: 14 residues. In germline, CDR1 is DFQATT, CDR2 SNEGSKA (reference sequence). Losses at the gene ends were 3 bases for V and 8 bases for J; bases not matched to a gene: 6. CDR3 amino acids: CSASTSGRLDEQFF. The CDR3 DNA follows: TGCAGTGCTAGTACTAGCGGGAGACTAGATGAGCAGTTCTTC.

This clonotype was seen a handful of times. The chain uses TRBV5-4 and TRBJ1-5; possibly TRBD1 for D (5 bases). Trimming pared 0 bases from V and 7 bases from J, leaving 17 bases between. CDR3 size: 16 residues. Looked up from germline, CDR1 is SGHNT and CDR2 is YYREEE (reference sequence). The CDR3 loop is CASSLGGTQKGQPQHF. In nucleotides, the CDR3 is TGTGCCAGCAGCTTGGGGGGGACTCAAAAAGGACAGCCCCAGCATTTT.

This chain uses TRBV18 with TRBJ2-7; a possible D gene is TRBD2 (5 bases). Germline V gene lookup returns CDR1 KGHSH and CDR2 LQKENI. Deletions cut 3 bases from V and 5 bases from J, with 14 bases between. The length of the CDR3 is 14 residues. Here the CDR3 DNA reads TGTGCCAGCTCACCCAGAGCACTAGTCGACGAGCAGTACTTC. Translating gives CASSPRALVDEQYF. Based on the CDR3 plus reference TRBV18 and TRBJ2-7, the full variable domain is NAGVMQNPRHLVRRRGQEARLRCSPMKGHSHVYWYRQLPEEGLKFMVYLQKENIIDESGMPKERFSAEFPKEGPSILRIQQVVRGDSAAYFCASSPRALVDEQYFGPGTRLTVT.

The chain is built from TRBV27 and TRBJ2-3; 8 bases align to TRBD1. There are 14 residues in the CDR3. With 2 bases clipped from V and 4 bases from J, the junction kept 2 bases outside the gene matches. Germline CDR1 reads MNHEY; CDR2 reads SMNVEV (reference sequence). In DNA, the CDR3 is TGTGCCAGCAGTTTACAGGGGGCTTCAGATACGCAGTATTTT. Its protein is CASSLQGASDTQYF.

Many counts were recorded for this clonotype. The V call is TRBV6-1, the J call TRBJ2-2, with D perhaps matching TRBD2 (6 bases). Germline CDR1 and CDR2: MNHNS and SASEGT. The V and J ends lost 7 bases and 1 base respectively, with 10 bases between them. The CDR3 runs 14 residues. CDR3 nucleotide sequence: TGTGCCAGCACAGACGGGGGGAACACCGGGGAGCTGTTTTTT. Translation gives CASTDGGNTGELFF.

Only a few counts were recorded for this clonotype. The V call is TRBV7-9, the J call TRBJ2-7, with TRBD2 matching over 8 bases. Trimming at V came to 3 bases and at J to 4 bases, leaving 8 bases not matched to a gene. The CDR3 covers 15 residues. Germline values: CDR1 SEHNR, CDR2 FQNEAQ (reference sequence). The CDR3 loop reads CASSFDGLAGYEQYF. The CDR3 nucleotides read TGTGCCAGCAGCTTTGACGGGCTAGCGGGTTACGAGCAGTACTTC. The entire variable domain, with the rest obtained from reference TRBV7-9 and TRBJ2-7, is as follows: DTGVSQNPRHKITKRGQNVTFRCDPISEHNRLYWYRQTLGQGPEFLTYFQNEAQLEKSRLLSDRFSAERPKGSFSTLEIQRTEQGDSAMYLCASSFDGLAGYEQYFGPGTRLTVT.

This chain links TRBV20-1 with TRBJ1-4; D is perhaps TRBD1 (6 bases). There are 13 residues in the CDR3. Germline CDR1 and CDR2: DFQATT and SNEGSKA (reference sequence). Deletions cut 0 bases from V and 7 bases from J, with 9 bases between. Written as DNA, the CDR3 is TGCAGTGCTAGAGAAGGGGGAAGTGAAAAACTGTTTTTT. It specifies CSAREGGSEKLFF.

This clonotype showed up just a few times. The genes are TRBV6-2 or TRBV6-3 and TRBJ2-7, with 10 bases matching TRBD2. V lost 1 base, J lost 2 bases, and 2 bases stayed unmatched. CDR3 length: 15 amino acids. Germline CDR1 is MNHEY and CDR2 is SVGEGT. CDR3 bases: TGTGCCAGCAGTTACTTCGGACTAGCGGCCTACGAGCAGTACTTC. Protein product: CASSYFGLAAYEQYF.

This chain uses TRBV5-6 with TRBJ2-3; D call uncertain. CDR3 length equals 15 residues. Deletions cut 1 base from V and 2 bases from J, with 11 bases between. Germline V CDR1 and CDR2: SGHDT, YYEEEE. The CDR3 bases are TGTGCCAGCAGCTTGTGGACCGGATCCACAGATACGCAGTATTTT. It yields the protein CASSLWTGSTDTQYF.

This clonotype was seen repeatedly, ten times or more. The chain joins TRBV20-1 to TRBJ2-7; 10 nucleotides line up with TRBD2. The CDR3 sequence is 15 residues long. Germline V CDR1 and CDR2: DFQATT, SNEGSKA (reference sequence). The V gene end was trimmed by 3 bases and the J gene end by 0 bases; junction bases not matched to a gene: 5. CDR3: CSASPAGGFSYEQYF. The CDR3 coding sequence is TGCAGTGCTAGCCCAGCGGGAGGGTTCTCCTACGAGCAGTACTTC.

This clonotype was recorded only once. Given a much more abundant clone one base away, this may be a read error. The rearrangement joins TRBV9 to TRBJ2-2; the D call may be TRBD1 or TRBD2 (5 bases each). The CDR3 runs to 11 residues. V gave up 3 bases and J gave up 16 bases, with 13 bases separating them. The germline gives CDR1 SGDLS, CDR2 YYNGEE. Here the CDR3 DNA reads TGTGCCAGCAGCGAGGGCTCGGGGCAGTTTTTT. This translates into CASSEGSGQFF.

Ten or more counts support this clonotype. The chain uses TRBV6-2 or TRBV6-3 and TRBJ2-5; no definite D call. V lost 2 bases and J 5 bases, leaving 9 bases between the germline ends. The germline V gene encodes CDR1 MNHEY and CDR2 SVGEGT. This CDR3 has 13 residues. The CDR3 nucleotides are TGTGCCAGCAGTTACGGGCTAGTGGAGACCCAGTACTTC. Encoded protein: CASSYGLVETQYF.

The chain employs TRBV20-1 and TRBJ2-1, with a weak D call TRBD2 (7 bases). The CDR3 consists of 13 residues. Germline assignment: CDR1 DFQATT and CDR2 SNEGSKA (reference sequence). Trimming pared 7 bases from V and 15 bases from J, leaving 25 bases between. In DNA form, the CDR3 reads TGCAGTGTCTTCGGGGGGCACCGCATGGGATTGTTCTTC. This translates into CSVFGGHRMGLFF.

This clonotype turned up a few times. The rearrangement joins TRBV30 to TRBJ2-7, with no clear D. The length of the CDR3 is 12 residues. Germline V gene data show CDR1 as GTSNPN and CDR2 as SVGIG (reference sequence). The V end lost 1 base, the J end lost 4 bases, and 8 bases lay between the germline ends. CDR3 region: CAWSDASYEQYF. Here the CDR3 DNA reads TGTGCCTGGAGTGACGCCTCATACGAGCAGTACTTC.

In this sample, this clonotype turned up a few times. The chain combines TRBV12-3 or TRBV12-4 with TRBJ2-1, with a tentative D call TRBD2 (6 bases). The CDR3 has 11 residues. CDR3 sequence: CATRGWEEQFF. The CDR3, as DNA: TGTGCAACCAGAGGGTGGGAGGAACAGTTCTTC.

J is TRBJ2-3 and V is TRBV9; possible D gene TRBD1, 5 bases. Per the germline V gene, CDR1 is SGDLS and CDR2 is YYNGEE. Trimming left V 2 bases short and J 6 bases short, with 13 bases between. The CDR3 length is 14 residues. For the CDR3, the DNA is TGTGCCAGCAGCGTCGGACCCGCAGGGGATACGCAGTATTTT. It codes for CASSVGPAGDTQYF.

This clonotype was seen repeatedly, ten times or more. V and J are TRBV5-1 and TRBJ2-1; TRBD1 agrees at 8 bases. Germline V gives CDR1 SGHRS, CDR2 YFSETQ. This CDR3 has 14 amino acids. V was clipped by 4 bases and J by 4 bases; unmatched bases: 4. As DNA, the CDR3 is TGCGCCAGCAGCCGACAGGGGACTTACAATGAGCAGTTCTTC. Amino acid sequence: CASSRQGTYNEQFF.

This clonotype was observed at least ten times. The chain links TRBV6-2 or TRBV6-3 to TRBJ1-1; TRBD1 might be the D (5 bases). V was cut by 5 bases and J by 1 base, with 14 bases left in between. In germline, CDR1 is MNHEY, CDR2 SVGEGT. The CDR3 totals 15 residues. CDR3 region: CASSPRGTGNTEAFF. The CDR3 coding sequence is TGTGCCAGCAGTCCCCGGGGGACGGGGAACACTGAAGCTTTCTTT.

CDR3 nucleotide sequence: TGTGCCAGCTCACGAGGGAGACACGAAACGGGGCAGTTCTTC. Amino acid sequence: CASSRGRHETGQFF. This chain links TRBV18 with TRBJ2-1; TRBD2 is a possible D gene (5 bases). The V gene's germline CDR1 is KGHSH and CDR2 LQKENI. The V end was cut by 4 bases, the J end by 12 bases, with 19 bases between. The CDR3 is 14 residues long.

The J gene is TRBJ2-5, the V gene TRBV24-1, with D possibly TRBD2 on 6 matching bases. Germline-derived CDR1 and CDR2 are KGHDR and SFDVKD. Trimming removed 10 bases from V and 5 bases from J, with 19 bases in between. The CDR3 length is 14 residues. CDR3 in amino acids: CATGGGRKGETQYF. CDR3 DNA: TGTGCCACGGGGGGAGGCCGTAAGGGTGAGACCCAGTACTTC.

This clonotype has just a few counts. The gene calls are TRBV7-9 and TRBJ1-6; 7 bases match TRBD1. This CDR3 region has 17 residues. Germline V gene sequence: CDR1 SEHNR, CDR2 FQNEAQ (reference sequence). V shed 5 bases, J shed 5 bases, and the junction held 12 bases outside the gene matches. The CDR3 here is CASSGPAGTEDNSPLHF. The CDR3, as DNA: TGTGCCAGCAGCGGCCCGGCCGGGACAGAAGATAATTCACCCCTCCACTTT.